Shown below are 24 T cell receptor beta chains from a single sample sequenced in a study of T cells in Graves' hyperthyroidism and ophthalmopathy. Researchers amplified the TCR beta CDR3 regions from RNA transcripts. HTBI primers drove first-round RT-PCR of the TCR CDR3. TCRdb independently ran MiXCR on the multiplex PCR reads; one entry per CDR3 protein. The sample shows fewer than 600,000 distinct CDR3 sequences, around 15% of them seen only once. Sequenced input: blood. Source of these receptors: a woman between 18 and 29 years old with Graves' hyperthyroidism.

The rearrangement links TRBV19 to TRBJ1-5; the match to TRBD1 covers 7 bases. Germline V CDR1 and CDR2: LNHDA, SQIVND (reference sequence). Trimming at V came to 5 bases and at J to 7 bases, leaving 8 bases not matched to a gene. The CDR3 loop spans 14 amino acids. The CDR3: CASSAQGGGQPQHF. As DNA, the CDR3 is TGTGCCAGTAGTGCGCAGGGGGGGGGACAGCCCCAGCATTTT.

Many counts were recorded for this clonotype. V is TRBV7-9 and J is TRBJ2-2, with D possibly being TRBD1 (5 bases). The CDR3 runs to 16 residues. Trimming left V 8 bases short and J 0 bases short, with 16 bases between. The germline V gene has CDR1 SEHNR and CDR2 FQNEAQ (reference sequence). As DNA, the CDR3 is TGTGCCAGCCCCTACCCCAGGGTCGCGAACACCGGGGAGCTGTTTTTT. This sequence encodes CASPYPRVANTGELFF. Filled out from reference TRBV7-9 and TRBJ2-2, the complete variable domain reads DTGVSQNPRHKITKRGQNVTFRCDPISEHNRLYWYRQTLGQGPEFLTYFQNEAQLEKSRLLSDRFSAERPKGSFSTLEIQRTEQGDSAMYLCASPYPRVANTGELFFGEGSRLTVL.

The chain links TRBV5-1 to TRBJ2-3; D uncertain. Germline CDR1 is SGHRS and CDR2 is YFSETQ. The CDR3 spans 14 residues. The germline V and J ends were trimmed by 2 bases and 6 bases, with 13 bases remaining between them. Written as DNA, the CDR3 is TGCGCCAGCAGCTTCGAGGACCTCGCCGATACGCAGTATTTT. Protein sequence: CASSFEDLADTQYF.

Many counts were recorded for this clonotype. This chain links TRBV11-2 with TRBJ1-2, with a tentative D call TRBD1 (5 bases). The germline V gene has CDR1 SGHAT and CDR2 FQNNGV. Trimming took 0 bases from V and 8 from J, leaving 16 bases between them. The CDR3 extends over 15 amino acids. In DNA form, the CDR3 reads TGTGCCAGCAGCTTAGACGGGACGGTGGGAGGGGGCTACACCTTC. Protein product: CASSLDGTVGGGYTF.

CDR3 sequence: CATSRIIYEQYV. CDR3 in DNA: TGTGCCACCAGCAGGATAATATACGAGCAGTACGTC. J is TRBJ2-7 and V is TRBV15, with D unresolved. Trimming cost V 3 bases and J 4 bases, with 7 bases left between them. The CDR3 totals 12 residues. Per the germline V gene, CDR1 is LNHNV and CDR2 is YYDKDF (reference sequence).

This clonotype has ten or more counts. The chain links TRBV12-3 or TRBV12-4 to TRBJ2-1; TRBD1 aligns across 9 bases. V lost 5 bases, J lost 5 bases, and 4 bases stayed unmatched. This CDR3 region has 14 residues. Here the CDR3 reads CASSPGTGHNEQFF. CDR3 coding DNA: TGTGCCAGCAGTCCCGGGACAGGGCACAATGAGCAGTTCTTC.

This chain connects TRBV6-1 to TRBJ2-1; the D is unclear. This CDR3 is built from 13 residues. The V end was cut by 7 bases, the J end by 4 bases, with 11 bases between. The germline V gene encodes CDR1 MNHNS and CDR2 SASEGT. CDR3 loop: CASMAGPYNEQFF. The DNA for the CDR3 is TGTGCCAGCATGGCCGGGCCGTACAATGAGCAGTTCTTC.

This clonotype appeared many times. The V gene is TRBV11-2, the J gene TRBJ2-2; D is uncertain. Between the trimmed V and J ends, which lost 5 bases and 5 bases, there was a span of 15 bases. Per germline, CDR1 SGHAT and CDR2 FQNNGV. The CDR3 covers 15 residues. The CDR3 reads CASSNPDVTTGELFF. For the CDR3, the DNA is TGTGCCAGCAGCAACCCGGACGTCACTACCGGGGAGCTGTTTTTT.

This clonotype was seen a few times. This may stem from a read error, because a much larger clone lies one nucleotide away. The J gene is TRBJ2-7, the V gene TRBV18, with 8 positions matching TRBD1. CDR3 length: 15 residues. Germline lookup yields CDR1 KGHSH and CDR2 LQKENI. With 0 bases clipped from V and 2 bases from J, the junction kept 3 bases outside the gene matches. The DNA of the CDR3 is TGTGCCAGCTCACCACCTACGGACAGGGCCTACGAGCAGTACTTC. As protein: CASSPPTDRAYEQYF.

The sample holds many counts of this clonotype. CDR3 in DNA: TGTGCCAGCAGTTTTGAAGCAGATACTCTCCCTGAGCAGTTCTTC. Translation: CASSFEADTLPEQFF. The V and J genes are TRBV27 and TRBJ2-1; D gene uncertain. Germline V gives CDR1 MNHEY, CDR2 SMNVEV (reference sequence). V lost 3 bases and J 9 bases, leaving 18 bases between the germline ends. The CDR3 runs to 15 residues.

This clonotype was observed at least ten times. The chain has TRBV24-1 and TRBJ2-7; 11 nucleotides match TRBD2. Losses at the gene ends were 4 bases for V and 1 base for J; bases not matched to a gene: 8. Germline lookup yields CDR1 KGHDR and CDR2 SFDVKD. The CDR3 extends over 17 amino acids. The CDR3 nucleotides are TGTGCCACCAGTGACAAAACGACTAGCGGGACGTCCTACGAGCAGTACTTC. This gives the protein CATSDKTTSGTSYEQYF.

This clonotype appeared many times. The chain is built from TRBV5-6 and TRBJ2-3, with D tentatively TRBD2 (7 bases). Germline V CDR1 and CDR2: SGHDT, YYEEEE. The CDR3 is 17 amino acids. V was trimmed by 2 bases and J by 2 bases, leaving 18 bases between them. CDR3 sequence reads: CASSLGGGSYTTDTQYF. CDR3 sequence (DNA): TGTGCCAGCAGCTTAGGGGGAGGGTCCTATACCACAGATACGCAGTATTTT.

This clonotype occurred a few times. The chain has TRBV27 and TRBJ2-3; D may be TRBD2 (6 bases). Trimming pared 2 bases from V and 0 bases from J, leaving 12 bases between. This CDR3 has 16 residues. Germline V gives CDR1 MNHEY, CDR2 SMNVEV (reference sequence). CDR3 region: CASSLRIAESTDTQYF. The CDR3 DNA reads TGTGCCAGCAGTTTACGGATAGCGGAGAGCACAGATACGCAGTATTTT.

This clonotype appeared many times. The chain is built from TRBV20-1 and TRBJ1-1, with D perhaps matching TRBD1 (5 bases). Germline-derived CDR1 and CDR2 are DFQATT and SNEGSKA (reference sequence). This CDR3 has 12 residues. With 3 bases removed from V and 1 base from J, the gap between germline ends came to 6 bases. CDR3 in amino acids: CSARGGNTEAFF. Written as DNA, the CDR3 is TGCAGTGCTAGGGGGGGGAACACTGAAGCTTTCTTT.

The chain uses TRBV7-2 and TRBJ1-5; a weak D match, TRBD1 (5 bases). This CDR3 has 17 residues. Trimming took off 3 bases at V and 2 bases at J, with 17 bases between the two ends. Germline loops: CDR1 SGHTA, CDR2 FQGNSA. The CDR3 reads CASSLGDPGRGNQPQHF. CDR3 in DNA: TGTGCCAGCAGCTTGGGAGATCCGGGACGGGGCAATCAGCCCCAGCATTTT.

The chain couples TRBV6-1 to TRBJ2-7, with D possibly being TRBD2 (6 bases). CDR1 and CDR2 from the germline V gene are MNHNS and SASEGT. This CDR3 spans 15 amino acids. Trimming pared 6 bases from V and 2 bases from J, leaving 17 bases between. CDR3 protein: CASRPQGGGTYEQYF. For the CDR3, the DNA is TGTGCCAGCAGGCCCCAGGGAGGCGGAACCTACGAGCAGTACTTC.

Ten or more counts support this clonotype. The chain recombines TRBV2 with TRBJ1-5, with D perhaps TRBD1 (5 bases). V lost 6 bases, J lost 6 bases, and 15 bases lay in between. This CDR3 spans 14 amino acids. Germline V gene lookup returns CDR1 SNHLY and CDR2 FYNNEI. CDR3 bases: TGTGCCAGCAGCAGGAACCAGAGGGGTCAGCCCCAGCATTTT. Its protein is CASSRNQRGQPQHF.

The gene calls are TRBV5-4 and TRBJ2-3, with D possibly TRBD2 on 5 matching bases. The ends were cut back, 0 bases at V and 4 bases at J, with 15 bases in the middle. Germline CDR1 and CDR2: SGHNT and YYREEE (reference sequence). This CDR3 comprises 16 residues. The CDR3 reads CASSLEVGVGPDTQYF. The DNA of the CDR3 is TGTGCCAGCAGCTTGGAAGTGGGAGTGGGCCCAGATACGCAGTATTTT.

In its sample, this clonotype was seen many times. The V call is TRBV7-9, the J call TRBJ1-1; D remains ambiguous. The V gene lost 5 bases and the J gene lost 5 bases, with 12 bases spanning the gap. This CDR3 has 13 residues. CDR1 and CDR2 (germline): SEHNR, FQNEAQ (reference sequence). The DNA of the CDR3 is TGTGCCAGCAGCCAGGCAGGCGGTACTGAAGCTTTCTTT. It yields the protein CASSQAGGTEAFF.

This clonotype was counted at least ten times. V usage is TRBV11-1 and J usage is TRBJ1-1; maybe TRBD1 (5 bases). The V end was cut by 6 bases, the J end by 10 bases, with 15 bases between. CDR3 length: 12 amino acids. The V gene's germline CDR1 is SGHAT and CDR2 FQDESV (reference sequence). CDR3 bases: TGTGCCAGCAGTACCGTGCAGGGTGCAGCTTTCTTT. Amino acids: CASSTVQGAAFF.

This clonotype was counted at least ten times. The V call is TRBV29-1, the J call TRBJ1-1, with D hard to call. This CDR3 comprises 12 residues. Germline V gene data show CDR1 as SQVTM and CDR2 as ANQGSEA. V lost 7 bases and J lost 1, with 10 bases in between. The CDR3 loop reads CSADRGNTEAFF. The CDR3 DNA follows: TGCAGCGCCGACCGCGGGAACACTGAAGCTTTCTTT.

As to this clonotype: A read error is possible here, since a much larger clone lies one base away. The chain couples TRBV5-1 to TRBJ1-1; D remains unclear. Trimming removed 2 bases at V and 8 bases at J, with 10 bases between. CDR3 size: 12 residues. The germline V gene encodes CDR1 SGHRS and CDR2 YFSETQ. In DNA, the CDR3 is TGCGCCAGCAGCTTAGGACGGAAGGAAGCTTTCTTT. Protein product: CASSLGRKEAFF. The full variable domain, in which reference TRBV5-1 and TRBJ1-1 provide the parts outside the CDR3, is KAGVTQTPRYLIKTRGQQVTLSCSPISGHRSVSWYQQTPGQGLQFLFEYFSETQRNKGNFPGRFSGRQFSNSRSEMNVSTLELGDSALYLCASSLGRKEAFFGQGTRLTVV.

This clonotype was observed many times. V is TRBV5-1 and J is TRBJ2-3; a possible D gene is TRBD2 (6 bases). V was trimmed by 3 bases and J by 2 bases, leaving 16 bases between them. Germline V gene data show CDR1 as SGHRS and CDR2 as YFSETQ. The length of the CDR3 is 16 residues. CDR3 residues: CASSYTGEVLTDTQYF. CDR3 DNA sequence: TGCGCCAGCAGCTATACGGGAGAGGTCCTCACAGATACGCAGTATTTT.

This clonotype was picked up many times. V is TRBV29-1 and J is TRBJ2-1, with D possibly matching TRBD1 (5 bases). V was shortened by 4 bases and J by 6 bases, with 16 bases between the two germline ends. The germline CDR1 and CDR2 sequences are SQVTM and ANQGSEA. The CDR3 length is 14 residues. The CDR3 loop is CSVVIGARGNEQFF. The CDR3, as DNA: TGCAGCGTTGTGATTGGAGCAAGGGGCAATGAGCAGTTCTTC.